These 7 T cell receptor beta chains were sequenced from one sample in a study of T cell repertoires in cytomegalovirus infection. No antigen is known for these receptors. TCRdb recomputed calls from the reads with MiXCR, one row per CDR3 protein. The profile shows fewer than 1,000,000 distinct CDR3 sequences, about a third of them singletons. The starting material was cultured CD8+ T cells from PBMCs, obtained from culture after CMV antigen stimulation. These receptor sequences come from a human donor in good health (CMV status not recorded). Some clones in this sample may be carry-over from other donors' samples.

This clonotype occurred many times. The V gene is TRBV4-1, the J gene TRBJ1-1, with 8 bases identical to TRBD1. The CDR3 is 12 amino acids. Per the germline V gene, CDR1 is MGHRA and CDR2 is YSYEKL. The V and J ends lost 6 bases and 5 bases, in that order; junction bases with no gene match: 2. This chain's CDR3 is CASSRQGTEAFF. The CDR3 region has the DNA TGCGCCAGCAGTCGACAGGGGACTGAAGCTTTCTTT.

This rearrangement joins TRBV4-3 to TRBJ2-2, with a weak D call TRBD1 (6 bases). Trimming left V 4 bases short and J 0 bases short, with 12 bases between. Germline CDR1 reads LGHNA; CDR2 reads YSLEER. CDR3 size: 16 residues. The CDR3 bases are TGCGCCAGCAGCCCACAGGGATTCTCGAACACCGGGGAGCTGTTTTTT. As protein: CASSPQGFSNTGELFF.

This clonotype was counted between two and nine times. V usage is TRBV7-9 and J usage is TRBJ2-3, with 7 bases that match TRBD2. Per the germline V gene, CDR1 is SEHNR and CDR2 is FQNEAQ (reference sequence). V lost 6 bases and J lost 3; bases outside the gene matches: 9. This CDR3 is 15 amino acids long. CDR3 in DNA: TGTGCCAGCAGGTTCGGTGGGGGAGGGACAGATACGCAGTATTTT. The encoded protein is CASRFGGGGTDTQYF.

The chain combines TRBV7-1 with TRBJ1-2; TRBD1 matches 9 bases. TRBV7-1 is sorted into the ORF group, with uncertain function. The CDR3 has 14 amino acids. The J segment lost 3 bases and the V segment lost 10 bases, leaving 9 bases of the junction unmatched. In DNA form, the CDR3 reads TGTGCCATTGTACAGGGGGCGACTTACTATGGCTACACCTTC. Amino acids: CAIVQGATYYGYTF.

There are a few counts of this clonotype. The CDR3 sequence: CSARAPGDRGYNEQFF. CDR3 sequence (DNA): TGCAGTGCTAGAGCCCCTGGAGACAGGGGCTACAATGAGCAGTTCTTC. This chain links TRBV20-1 with TRBJ2-1, with TRBD1 matching over 8 bases. The CDR3 loop spans 16 amino acids. J gave up 3 bases and V 1 base, and 8 bases lay outside the gene matches. Germline loops: CDR1 DFQATT, CDR2 SNEGSKA (reference sequence).

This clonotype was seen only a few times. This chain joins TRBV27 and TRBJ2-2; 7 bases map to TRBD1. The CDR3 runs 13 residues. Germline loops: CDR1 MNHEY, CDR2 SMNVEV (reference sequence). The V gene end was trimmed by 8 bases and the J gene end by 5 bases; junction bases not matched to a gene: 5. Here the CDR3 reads CASRDSSTGELFF. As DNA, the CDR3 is TGTGCCAGCCGGGACAGTAGTACCGGGGAGCTGTTTTTT.

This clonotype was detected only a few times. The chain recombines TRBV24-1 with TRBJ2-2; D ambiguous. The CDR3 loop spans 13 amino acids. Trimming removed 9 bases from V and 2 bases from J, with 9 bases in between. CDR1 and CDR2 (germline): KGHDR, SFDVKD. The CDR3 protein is CATAWVNTGELFF. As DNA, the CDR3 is TGTGCCACCGCTTGGGTAAACACCGGGGAGCTGTTTTTT.